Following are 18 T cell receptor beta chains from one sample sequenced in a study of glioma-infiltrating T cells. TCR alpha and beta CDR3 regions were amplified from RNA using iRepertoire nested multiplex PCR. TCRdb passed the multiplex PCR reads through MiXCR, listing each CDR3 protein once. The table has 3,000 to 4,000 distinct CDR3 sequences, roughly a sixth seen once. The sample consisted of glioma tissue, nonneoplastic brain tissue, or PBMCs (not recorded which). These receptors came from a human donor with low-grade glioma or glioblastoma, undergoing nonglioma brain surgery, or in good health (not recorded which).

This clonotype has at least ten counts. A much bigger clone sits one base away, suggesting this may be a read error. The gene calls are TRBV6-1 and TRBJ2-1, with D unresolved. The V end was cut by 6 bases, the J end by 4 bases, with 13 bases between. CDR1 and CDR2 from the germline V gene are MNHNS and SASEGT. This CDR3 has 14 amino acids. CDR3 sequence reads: CASSDSDSYNEQFF. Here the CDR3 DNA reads TGTGCCAGCAGCGACTCTGACTCATACAATGAGCAGTTCTTC.

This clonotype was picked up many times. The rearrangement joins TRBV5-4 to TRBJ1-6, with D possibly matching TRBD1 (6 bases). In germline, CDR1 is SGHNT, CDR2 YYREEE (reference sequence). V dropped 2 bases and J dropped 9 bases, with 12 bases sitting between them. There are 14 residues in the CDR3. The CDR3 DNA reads TGTGCCAGCAGCTTATGGGGGCATGTTTCACCCCTCCACTTT. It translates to CASSLWGHVSPLHF.

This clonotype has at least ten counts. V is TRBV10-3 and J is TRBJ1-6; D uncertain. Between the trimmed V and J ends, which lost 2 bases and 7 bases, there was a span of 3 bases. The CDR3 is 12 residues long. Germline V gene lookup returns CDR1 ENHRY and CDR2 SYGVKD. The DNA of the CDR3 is TGTGCCATCAGTGAGCCGAATTCACCCCTCCACTTT. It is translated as CAISEPNSPLHF.

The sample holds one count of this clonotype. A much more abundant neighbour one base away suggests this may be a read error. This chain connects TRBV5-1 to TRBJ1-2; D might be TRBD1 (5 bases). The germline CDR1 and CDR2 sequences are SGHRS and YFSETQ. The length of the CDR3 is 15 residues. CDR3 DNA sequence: TGCGCCAGCAGCTTGGCTTACACCGGGACCCGCTTTATCCGCTTC. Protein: CASSLAYTGTRFIRF.

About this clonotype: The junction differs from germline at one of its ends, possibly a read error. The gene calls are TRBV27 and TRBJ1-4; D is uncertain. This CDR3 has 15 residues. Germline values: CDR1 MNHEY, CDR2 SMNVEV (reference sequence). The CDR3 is CASSFFAGANEKLLF. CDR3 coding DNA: TGTGCCAGCAGTTTTTTCGCCGGAGCTAATGAAAAACTGCTTTTT.

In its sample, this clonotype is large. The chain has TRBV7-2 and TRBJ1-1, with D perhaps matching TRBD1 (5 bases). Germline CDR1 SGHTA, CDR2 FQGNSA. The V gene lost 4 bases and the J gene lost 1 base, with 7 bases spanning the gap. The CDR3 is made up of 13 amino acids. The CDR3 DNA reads TGTGCCAGCAGCTGGACAACGAACACTGAAGCTTTCTTT. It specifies CASSWTTNTEAFF.

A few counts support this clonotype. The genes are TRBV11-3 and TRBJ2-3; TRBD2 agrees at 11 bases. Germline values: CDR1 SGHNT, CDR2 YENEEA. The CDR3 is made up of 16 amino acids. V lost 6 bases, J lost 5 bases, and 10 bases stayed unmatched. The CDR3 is CASSSLAGAVRDTQYF. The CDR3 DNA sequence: TGTGCCAGCAGTTCACTAGCGGGGGCCGTTAGAGATACGCAGTATTTT.

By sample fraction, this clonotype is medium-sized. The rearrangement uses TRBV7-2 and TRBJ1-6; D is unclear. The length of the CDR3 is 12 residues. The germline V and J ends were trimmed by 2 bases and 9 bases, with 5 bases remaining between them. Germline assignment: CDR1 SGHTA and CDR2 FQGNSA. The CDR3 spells CASSLNVSPLHF. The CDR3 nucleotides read TGTGCCAGCAGCTTAAATGTTTCACCCCTCCACTTT.

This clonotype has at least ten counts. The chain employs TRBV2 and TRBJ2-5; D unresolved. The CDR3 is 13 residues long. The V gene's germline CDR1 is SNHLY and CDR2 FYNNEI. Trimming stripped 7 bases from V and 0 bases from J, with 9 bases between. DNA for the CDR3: TGTGCCAGCATACGAGACTACCAAGAGACCCAGTACTTC. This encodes CASIRDYQETQYF.

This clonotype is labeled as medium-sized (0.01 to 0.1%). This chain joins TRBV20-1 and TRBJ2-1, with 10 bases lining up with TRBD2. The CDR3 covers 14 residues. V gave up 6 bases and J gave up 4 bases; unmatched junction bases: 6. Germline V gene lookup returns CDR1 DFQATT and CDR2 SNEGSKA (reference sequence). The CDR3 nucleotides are TGCAGTGCAGAGTCGGGACTAGCGTACAATGAGCAGTTCTTC. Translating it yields CSAESGLAYNEQFF.

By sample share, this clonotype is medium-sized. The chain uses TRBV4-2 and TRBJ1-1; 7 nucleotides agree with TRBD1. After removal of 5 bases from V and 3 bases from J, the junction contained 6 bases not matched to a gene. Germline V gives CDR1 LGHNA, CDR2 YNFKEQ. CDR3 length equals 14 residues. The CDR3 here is CASSYDREDTEAFF. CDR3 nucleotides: TGTGCCAGCAGCTACGACAGGGAAGACACTGAAGCTTTCTTT.

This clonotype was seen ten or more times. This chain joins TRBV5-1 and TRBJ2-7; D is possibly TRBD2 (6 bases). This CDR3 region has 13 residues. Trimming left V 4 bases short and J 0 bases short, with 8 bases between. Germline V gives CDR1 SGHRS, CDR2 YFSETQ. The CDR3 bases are TGCGCCAGCAGCATGGGACTCTCCTACGAGCAGTACGTC. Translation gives CASSMGLSYEQYV.

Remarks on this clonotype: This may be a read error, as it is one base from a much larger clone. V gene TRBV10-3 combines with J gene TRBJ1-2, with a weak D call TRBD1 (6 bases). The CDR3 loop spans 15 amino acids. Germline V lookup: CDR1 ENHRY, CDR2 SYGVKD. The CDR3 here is CAVSESRDIYYGYTF. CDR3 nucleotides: TGTGCCGTCAGTGAGTCGAGGGACATATACTATGGCTACACCTTC.

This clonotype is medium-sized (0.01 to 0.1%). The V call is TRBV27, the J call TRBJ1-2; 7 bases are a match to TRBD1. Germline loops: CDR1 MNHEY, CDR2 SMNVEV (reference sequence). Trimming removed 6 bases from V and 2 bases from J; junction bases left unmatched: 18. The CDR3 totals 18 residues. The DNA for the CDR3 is TGTGCCAGCAGAGAACACAGGGGCCTCTACGCCCAAAACTATGGCTACACCTTC. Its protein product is CASREHRGLYAQNYGYTF.

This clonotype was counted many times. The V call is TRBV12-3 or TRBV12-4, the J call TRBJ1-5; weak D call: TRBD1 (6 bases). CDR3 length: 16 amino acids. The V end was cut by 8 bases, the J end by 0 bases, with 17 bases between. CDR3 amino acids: CASQKTTGTSNQPQHF. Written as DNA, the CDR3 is TGTGCCAGCCAAAAAACTACAGGGACTAGCAATCAGCCCCAGCATTTT.

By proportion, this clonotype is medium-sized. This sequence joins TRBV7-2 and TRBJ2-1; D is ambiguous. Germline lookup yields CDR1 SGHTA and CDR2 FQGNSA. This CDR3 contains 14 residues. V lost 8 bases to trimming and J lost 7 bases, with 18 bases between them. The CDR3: CASRQATFWNEQFF. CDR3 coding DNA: TGTGCCAGCCGGCAGGCGACCTTTTGGAATGAGCAGTTCTTC.

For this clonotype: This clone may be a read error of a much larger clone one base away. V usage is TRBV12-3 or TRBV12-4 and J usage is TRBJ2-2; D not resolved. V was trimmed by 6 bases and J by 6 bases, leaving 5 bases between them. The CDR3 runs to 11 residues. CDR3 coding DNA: TGTGCCAGCAGCCATCCCGGGGAGCTGTTTTTT. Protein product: CASSHPGELFF.

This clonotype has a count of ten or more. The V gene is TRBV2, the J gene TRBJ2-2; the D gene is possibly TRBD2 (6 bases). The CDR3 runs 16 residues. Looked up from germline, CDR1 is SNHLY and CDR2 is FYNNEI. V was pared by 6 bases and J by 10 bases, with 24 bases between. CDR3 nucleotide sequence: TGTGCCAGCAGGCCGTTAGGACGGGGGAAAGGAGAGGAGCTGTTTTTT. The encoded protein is CASRPLGRGKGEELFF.